This T cell receptor beta chain derives from a study of blood T cell repertoires in COVID-19. The repertoire was sequenced with immunoSEQ multiplex PCR; TCRdb's copy has only in-frame clones and lacks some. The sample records around 280,000 clones, roughly 86% being singletons. The sequenced sample consisted of peripheral blood. The source of this sequence is a woman aged 25 to 39 with COVID-19, enrolled during active disease.

This CDR3 is CSVDPGDYEQYF. CDR3 nucleotide sequence: TGCAGCGTTGACCCCGGAGATTACGAGCAGTACTTC. The rearrangement links TRBV29-1 to TRBJ2-7; D call uncertain. Trimming took off 3 bases at V and 4 bases at J, with 10 bases between the two ends. Germline V lookup: CDR1 SQVTM, CDR2 ANQGSEA. This CDR3 is built from 12 residues.